These 10 T cell receptor beta chains share one sample of origin, sequenced in a study of CD8 T cells in ankylosing spondylitis. Study-wide findings and caveats: There was a TCR beta motif, made of 7 to 9 highly homologous variants, that appeared characteristic of ankylosing spondylitis blood.

TCRdb called the 5' RACE reads again in MiXCR, with one record for every CDR3 protein. In the table there are roughly 700,000 distinct CDR3 sequences, around 17% of which are singletons. Their cognate antigens are unknown. Sequencing was done on a sample of blood, either unsorted or a sorted T cell fraction (not recorded which). The receptors here all came from a male donor with ankylosing spondylitis.

The rearrangement links TRBV10-3 to TRBJ1-1, with a possible D match to TRBD1 (5 bases). Germline CDR1 and CDR2: ENHRY and SYGVKD. Trimming cost V 6 bases and J 2 bases, with 10 bases left between them. This CDR3 has 13 residues. CDR3 region: CAIRQTDNTEAFF. CDR3 bases: TGTGCCATCAGGCAGACAGATAACACTGAAGCTTTCTTT.

The rearrangement joins TRBV20-1 to TRBJ1-5, with 9 positions matching TRBD1. This CDR3 comprises 19 residues. Unmatched junction bases numbered 17, after V lost 0 bases and J lost 5 bases. Per germline, CDR1 DFQATT and CDR2 SNEGSKA (reference sequence). CDR3 loop: CSAREGGPGQGSSDQPQHF. The CDR3 nucleotides read TGCAGTGCTAGAGAGGGGGGGCCGGGACAGGGATCGTCCGATCAGCCCCAGCATTTT.

In its sample, this clonotype was seen a few times. The CDR3 spells CASSQQFYSGNTIYF. The CDR3 nucleotides read TGTGCCAGCAGCCAACAGTTCTACTCTGGAAACACCATATATTTT. This sequence joins TRBV12-3 or TRBV12-4 and TRBJ1-3; no firm D call. The CDR3 loop spans 15 amino acids. The V gene lost 6 bases and the J gene lost 0 bases, with 12 bases spanning the gap.

The J gene is TRBJ2-7, the V gene TRBV7-9, with 7 nucleotides matching TRBD2. CDR1 and CDR2 (germline): SEHNR, FQNEAQ (reference sequence). V lost 1 base, J lost 2 bases, and 8 bases stayed unmatched. This CDR3 is 16 amino acids long. The CDR3 is CASSLVAIGGTYEQYF. The CDR3 DNA reads as TGTGCCAGCAGCTTAGTTGCAATCGGGGGGACCTACGAGCAGTACTTC.

On this clonotype: A much larger clone is a single base away; this may be a read error. The chain uses TRBV6-5 and TRBJ2-3, with D perhaps given as TRBD1 or TRBD2 (6 bases each). The CDR3 loop spans 12 amino acids. The V gene lost 7 bases and the J gene lost 5 bases, with 10 bases spanning the gap. Germline CDR1 MNHEY, CDR2 SVGAGI. CDR3 residues: CASTKGGDTQYF. The CDR3, as DNA: TGTGCCAGCACCAAGGGGGGAGATACGCAGTATTTT.

A few counts support this clonotype. This chain joins TRBV7-6 and TRBJ2-3, with 8 bases fitting TRBD2. J lost 0 bases, V lost 5 bases, and 4 bases had no gene match. Germline loops: CDR1 SGHVS, CDR2 FNYEAQ. CDR3 length: 15 amino acids. As DNA, the CDR3 is TGTGCCAGCAGCCAGACTAGCGCCAGCACAGATACGCAGTATTTT. Translating gives CASSQTSASTDTQYF.

This chain connects TRBV6-2 or TRBV6-3 to TRBJ2-5; D is unclear. The CDR3 runs to 16 residues. With 6 bases removed from V and 1 base from J, the gap between germline ends came to 18 bases. Germline CDR1 reads MNHEY; CDR2 reads SVGEGT. CDR3 sequence: CASSTASALLQETQYF. The DNA for the CDR3 is TGTGCCAGCAGCACGGCGTCAGCGCTCCTCCAAGAGACCCAGTACTTC.

V is TRBV20-1 and J is TRBJ1-4; D not resolved. Trimming pared 3 bases from V and 0 bases from J, leaving 5 bases between. CDR1 and CDR2 from the germline V gene are DFQATT and SNEGSKA (reference sequence). The CDR3 covers 13 residues. In DNA, the CDR3 is TGCAGTGCTAGCCCGACAACTAATGAAAAACTGTTTTTT. Translating it yields CSASPTTNEKLFF.

This clonotype occurred a few times. The chain employs TRBV7-8 and TRBJ1-5; 7 nucleotides line up with TRBD1. CDR3 size: 16 residues. V lost 5 bases and J lost 1; bases outside the gene matches: 8. Germline CDR1 reads SGHVS; CDR2 reads FQNEAQ. The DNA of the CDR3 is TGTGCCAGCAGCGCCTACGAGGGGGCGAGCAATCAGCCCCAGCATTTT. The encoded protein is CASSAYEGASNQPQHF.

This chain joins TRBV5-1 and TRBJ1-3, with a possible D match to TRBD1 (5 bases). The CDR3 consists of 15 residues. The V gene's germline CDR1 is SGHRS and CDR2 YFSETQ. V shed 1 base and J shed 2 bases, with 10 bases lying between them. The CDR3 coding sequence is TGCGCCAGCAGCTTGTGGGGGTCGACTGGAAACACCATATATTTT. This translates into CASSLWGSTGNTIYF.